The source of this TCR beta chain is a study of human T cells and chemical hapten exposure. TCRdb used MiXCR to reprocess the RACE reads, holding one entry per CDR3 protein. The sample has 62,000 or so distinct CDR3 sequences; approximately 11% are singletons. Time point noted: pre-sensitization, week 0. Treatment reported: therapeutic diphenylcyclopropenone sensitization with weekly scalp DPC. Germline lookup yields CDR1 MDHEN and CDR2 SYDVKM. V was clipped by 4 bases and J by 4 bases, with 9 bases between them. This CDR3 spans 13 amino acids. The sequence was obtained from a woman aged 45-60 years with alopecia areata. Some clones in this sample may be carry-over from other donors' samples. Source: whole blood, taken in connection with sensitization to the hapten diphenylcyclopropenone (DPC). J is TRBJ2-3 and V is TRBV28; no clear D. The CDR3 DNA is TGTGCCAGCAGTTCAAATAGCCCAGATACGCAGTATTTT. It yields the protein CASSSNSPDTQYF.